This T cell receptor beta chain stems from a study of blood T cell repertoires in COVID-19. The repertoire was sequenced with immunoSEQ multiplex PCR; TCRdb's copy has only in-frame clones and lacks some. The sample carries approximately 10,000 clones, around 81% recorded once. The CDR3 covers 13 residues. V was clipped by 5 bases and J by 7 bases, with 11 bases between them. Germline assignment: CDR1 SEHNR and CDR2 FQNEAQ (reference sequence). The clonotype comes from a human donor in a cohort sampled during active COVID-19. This sequence joins TRBV7-9 and TRBJ1-4; no reliable D call. The specimen was peripheral blood. DNA for the CDR3: TGTGCCAGCAGCCCGCGACTGATTGAAAAACTGTTTTTT. It yields the protein CASSPRLIEKLFF.